This T cell receptor beta chain was sequenced for a study of blood T cell repertoires in COVID-19. About the research overall: There were acute and convalescent COVID-19 samples, and they came from the United States, Italy and Spain. The analysed material was cDNA or gDNA that came from T cells, B-cell-depleted T cells, or PBMCs.

The CDR3 sequence is 15 residues long. V dropped 1 base and J dropped 1 base, with 7 bases sitting between them. Germline V CDR1 and CDR2: SEHNR, FQNEAQ (reference sequence). As handled by the study authors: Reference gene primer amplification gave estimated nucleated cell counts. The method was immunoSEQ multiplex PCR; TCRdb's version includes in-frame clones alone and lacks a portion of them. The V and J calls and clone size were taken over from that table, and D and trimming were inferred from the DNA. The table includes 65,000 to 95,000 clones, over 85% detected once. The chain is built from TRBV7-9 and TRBJ2-2; D might be TRBD2 (5 bases). This TCR was sampled from a man between 50 and 59 years old with active COVID-19. The sample consisted of peripheral blood. The DNA for the CDR3 is TGTGCCAGCAGCTTAGTTCGGGGGAACACCGGGGAGCTGTTTTTT. Translating gives CASSLVRGNTGELFF.